This T cell receptor (beta chain) was retrieved from a study of shared clonotypes between healthy human individuals (dated by TCRdb to the early 2020s). With regard to the full study: The cohort included three men and a couple of women between 18 and 49 years of age. Per donor, three plates each were used for CD4 naive and CD4 memory, two for CD8 naive, and one for CD8 memory. To estimate repertoire size and how much clonotype sharing occurs between individuals, the study deeply sequenced the blood TCR repertoires of five healthy adults. Libraries were prepared and TCR repertoires were sequenced by different laboratories using diverse techniques, in order to increase sequencing depth and limit assay-specific biases. Between about 0.85 and 9.5 billion PBMCs per donor were obtained by leukapheresis.

Points the paper makes about the study in general: Based on pairwise subsampling, the degree of clonotype sharing among donors was expected to be affected by sequencing depth. Because the study included only a small number of donors, the genetic and exposure-history diversity represented was limited. About 5% of naive CD4, 3.5% of naive CD8, about 2.1% of memory CD4, and approximately 0.4% of memory CD8 clonotypes were shared across a few donors. Compared with non-shared clonotypes, the clonotypes found in all four sorted-subset donors had higher generation probabilities. Naive subsets generally had larger estimated clonotype richness than memory subsets. Incomplete sequencing was indicated by rarefaction of sorted-subset datasets, despite the large sequencing depth. Only blood was sampled, and tissue TCR repertoires likely differ from those in blood.

This clone was seen once. Its recognized antigen is unknown. There are no base qualities to consult, and no much larger clone falls within one base. A single read is weak support. Donors were healthy HIV-negative adults with no recently reported acute infections or vaccinations. All donors were Caucasian adults living in Nashville, Tennessee, USA. CD8 memory samples combined magnetically selected CD45RO+ cells with CCR7-negative CD45RA+ effector memory (TemRA) cells. Blood was collected by leukapheresis, and PBMCs were isolated by Ficoll-Histopaque density gradient centrifugation and then cryopreserved in liquid nitrogen vapor phase. Analytical flow cytometry was used to check the purity and quantity of each magnetically sorted T cell population. Genomic DNA was isolated from every sorted fraction and measured by UV absorbance on a Nanodrop 2000c. Using the deep immunoSEQ assay, multiplex PCR amplified TCR CDR3 regions from genomic DNA. For each cell subset, the extracted genomic DNA was distributed evenly across all wells of several immunoSEQ 96-well plates, and each plate served as one replicate. For sorted subsets, each replicate PCR was loaded with around 200 ng genomic DNA, equivalent to about 30,000 T cell genomes. Purified libraries were measured with a Qubit 3.0 fluorometer, size-checked on a Bioanalyzer 2100, and measured again with the KAPA Library Quantification kit. Every immunoSEQ 96-well plate was sequenced on a dedicated single-read 150-cycle Illumina NextSeq 550 flow cell. Regarding the original processing steps: Because the immunoSEQ output held only junctional sequences and lacked quality scores, the filtering could not match the filtering applied to full-length reads. To assign V/J genes and CDR3, sequences were annotated against IMGT germline references using PyIR, a Python wrapper for IgBLAST v1.9. Any read was removed if the V/J assignment was weak (E-value above 1e-6), the CDR3 was missing, or the read contained stop codons, out-of-frame junctions, or ambiguous translated residues. V3J clonotypes were defined as sequences sharing the same inferred V gene, J gene, and CDR3 amino acid sequence. Percentage overlap between repertoires was computed as shared unique clonotypes divided by the size of the smaller repertoire. Repertoire richness was assessed with RTK rarefaction, the Chao1 estimator, and Recon v2.1 estimates of unobserved clonotypes. Generation probabilities were computed with OLGA for all TCRbeta clonotypes obtained by the gDNA method from several donors. Held by TCRdb, this immuneACCESS table contains in-frame sequences only and omits some clones. Under half of the omission traces to an unresolved V gene where checked; the cause of the rest is unknown. The V and J calls and clone size come from that table; D and trimming were worked out from the DNA. This sample gives around 95,000 clones in total; about 68% of them show up just once. The ten largest clones add up to less than 50% of the sample.

CDR3 length: 11 amino acids, cysteine to phenylalanine. The only DNA kept is the CDR3, 33 bases in frame from the first base. The V end gives up 8 bases and the J end 4 bases, leaving 1 base in the junction not matched to a gene. Reading the germline V gene (reference sequence) gives CDR1 MNHNY and CDR2 SVGAGI. The origin of this receptor is a man aged 30-40 years in good health. Sequenced sample: memory CD8+ T cells sorted from blood. In the paper's terms, the cell subset or site label means: CD45RO+ cells pooled with CCR7-negative TemRA cells. The V and J segments used are TRBV6-6 and TRBJ1-2, and 7 junctional nucleotides match TRBD1. The CDR3 sequence is CASRQGYGYTF. The DNA reads TGTGCCAGCCGACAGGGCTATGGCTACACCTTC.